This TCR beta chain came from a study of blood T cell repertoires in COVID-19. The wider study: Italy, Spain and the United States were the sources of the convalescent and acute COVID-19 samples. Sample material is recorded as cDNA or gDNA derived from T cells, B-cell-depleted T cells, or PBMCs.

Authors' processing steps: Amplified reference gene primers provided the basis for estimating nucleated cell counts. Method: immunoSEQ multiplex PCR; TCRdb's copy keeps in-frame clones and lacks some. V, J and clone size derive from that table, while D and trimming were established from the DNA sequence. This sample has 110,000 to 150,000 clones; approximately 86% occur once, and the top ten carry under 6%. CDR3 length equals 15 residues. Germline loops: CDR1 MNHNY, CDR2 SVGAGI (reference sequence). As for this clone: The junction and the germline gene differ at one end; a read error may be behind it.

The chain couples TRBV6-6 to TRBJ1-3; 8 bases map to TRBD1. This receptor was obtained from a human donor in a cohort sampled during active COVID-19. The sequencing input was peripheral blood. CDR3 in amino acids: CVSTSAGTGGNTIYF. DNA of the CDR3: TGTGTCAGCACCAGCGCCGGGACAGGTGGAAACACCATATATTTT.